This record covers a single T cell receptor beta chain. What it recognizes is unknown. This record belongs to a study of memory CD8 T cells in hepatitis C reinfection. Study overall: Late/post reinfection sampling occurred 12 to 24 weeks after detected reinfection. Study-wide points: Conclusions on public clonotypes and secondary clearance were not definitive with five donors.

V lost 2 bases, J lost 5 bases, and 9 bases stayed unmatched. Germline CDR1 SGHTA, CDR2 FQGNSA. The CDR3 contains 17 residues. Libraries were prepared by immunoSEQ multiplex PCR; TCRdb keeps only in-frame clonotypes and omits some of them. The table records some 44,000 clones, 89% of them present only once. As for time point: late/post reinfection, 12 to 24 weeks after detection. Sorted cells were sequenced directly ex vivo without any in vitro expansion. Total naive CD8 T cells were sorted as viable CD3+ CD8+ CD45RO- cells from two donors. The chain uses TRBV7-2 and TRBJ2-5; 12 bases are a match to TRBD2. The clonotype originates from a man between 18 and 29 years old with hepatitis C virus infection. The sequenced material came from naive CD8+ T cells sorted from blood. For the CDR3, the DNA is TGTGCCAGCAGCTTATACCTAGCGGGGGGGTTAGTCGAGACCCAGTACTTC. This codes for CASSLYLAGGLVETQYF.